This paragraph covers one T cell receptor beta chain sequence. The source of the sample is a study of blood T cell repertoires in COVID-19. About the research overall: Samples of COVID-19 (acute and convalescent) were obtained from the United States, Italy and Spain.

Here immunoSEQ multiplex PCR was the method, and the copy in TCRdb shows in-frame clones only, minus some. The table includes a few hundred thousand clones, more than 85% detected once. With 4 bases removed from V and 6 bases from J, the gap between germline ends came to 3 bases. Germline CDR1 MNHEY, CDR2 SVGAGI. The CDR3 length is 11 residues. The TCR sequence derives from a woman in her thirties or forties who had been exposed to COVID-19. Material: PBMCs or T cells enriched from blood (not recorded which). The J gene is TRBJ2-2, the V gene TRBV6-5; D is uncertain. CDR3: CASSSPGELFF. The CDR3 region has the DNA TGTGCCAGCAGTTCTCCCGGGGAGCTGTTTTTT.